The 2 T cell receptor beta chains presented below share a single source sample, sequenced in a study of shared clonotypes between healthy human individuals. Assay used: immunoSEQ multiplex PCR; TCRdb lists only in-frame clones, some missing. The top ten hold 0.4% to 0.55% of the sample, which has approximately 1.1 million clones, around 78% seen once. Sequencing was carried out using memory CD4+ T cells from PBMCs. Regarding subset: CD45RA-negative fraction. The receptors originated from a man aged 18-30 years in good health. Some clones in this sample may be carry-over from other donors' samples.

This clone came up a few times. Other DNA sequences of this sample code for an identical CDR3. The chain recombines TRBV5-1 with TRBJ2-3; D is undetermined. Germline V gene lookup returns CDR1 SGHRS and CDR2 YFSETQ. CDR3 length: 13 amino acids. Trimming took off 1 base at V and 3 bases at J, with 6 bases between the two ends. The CDR3 region is CASSLSRTDTQYF. CDR3 nucleotides: TGCGCCAGCAGCTTGAGCAGGACAGATACGCAGTATTTT. Filled out from reference TRBV5-1 and TRBJ2-3, the complete variable domain reads KAGVTQTPRYLIKTRGQQVTLSCSPISGHRSVSWYQQTPGQGLQFLFEYFSETQRNKGNFPGRFSGRQFSNSRSEMNVSTLELGDSALYLCASSLSRTDTQYFGPGTRLTVL.

This clone was counted a few times. The gene calls are TRBV7-2 and TRBJ2-1, with 8 bases lining up with TRBD2. Germline CDR1 SGHTA, CDR2 FQGNSA. V shed 1 base and J 4 bases; nucleotides not matched to a gene: 6. This CDR3 region has 16 residues. CDR3 sequence reads: CASSLGGGRTYNEQFF. In DNA form, the CDR3 reads TGTGCCAGCAGCTTAGGAGGCGGGAGGACTTACAATGAGCAGTTCTTC.